Below, 3 T cell receptor beta chains from the same sample are listed, as sequenced in a study of response to subunit inactivated influenza vaccine. TCRdb analysed the RT-PCR reads with MiXCR anew, one entry per CDR3 protein. The table records 650,000 to 850,000 distinct CDR3 sequences, more than 11% of them present only once. Material: PBMCs from blood, obtained 14 to 15 days before vaccination. The receptors shown here come from a man in his forties or fifties who received an inactivated influenza vaccine.

The chain is built from TRBV6-1 and TRBJ2-7; D is possibly TRBD1 (6 bases). Germline CDR1 reads MNHNS; CDR2 reads SASEGT. The CDR3 has 13 residues. V lost 6 bases and J 6 bases, leaving 15 bases between the germline ends. CDR3 coding DNA: TGTGCCAGCAGCCGGGCCCAGGGGTTCGAGCAGTACTTC. Residues: CASSRAQGFEQYF.

This clonotype came up many times. The genes are TRBV6-5 and TRBJ2-7; D is unresolved. The CDR3 runs 13 residues. Germline V gene sequence: CDR1 MNHEY, CDR2 SVGAGI. V was clipped by 0 bases and J by 2 bases, with 5 bases between them. CDR3: CASSYSKAYEQYF. The CDR3 DNA follows: TGTGCCAGCAGTTACTCGAAAGCCTACGAGCAGTACTTC.

The chain has TRBV4-1 and TRBJ2-7; 11 nucleotides match TRBD2. The germline gives CDR1 MGHRA, CDR2 YSYEKL. This CDR3 has 17 amino acids. The ends lost 1 base at V and 6 bases at J; junction bases unmatched: 11. The CDR3 nucleotides read TGCGCCAGCAGCCAAGTCCCGACTAGCGGGATCCCTTTCGAGCAGTACTTC. Its translation is CASSQVPTSGIPFEQYF.